Listed here are 6 T cell receptor beta chains from one sample, sequenced in a study of Ad26.COV2.S vaccination and SARS-CoV-2 variants. The sample's treatment: 15 to 20 received Ad26.COV2.S at low or high dose, single or two shots; five or six received placebo; per-sample allocation not given. The samples were gathered on day 63 after the first injection of vaccine or placebo. Sequenced by immunoSEQ multiplex PCR; TCRdb stores in-frame clones only, minus some. Here the sample spans some 340,000 clones, roughly 84% being singletons. Here the sequenced sample was peripheral blood, taken in a trial of Ad26.COV2.S vaccine versus placebo. These receptor sequences come from a person between 18 and 59 years old who received the Ad26.COV2.S COVID-19 vaccine or a placebo.

V gene TRBV5-1 combines with J gene TRBJ1-1; D remains unclear. Germline loops: CDR1 SGHRS, CDR2 YFSETQ. Deletions cut 2 bases from V and 3 bases from J, with 8 bases between. The CDR3 totals 13 residues. In DNA, the CDR3 is TGCGCCAGCAGCTTATTGGATTACACTGAAGCTTTCTTT. Its protein product is CASSLLDYTEAFF. Looking up the rest from reference TRBV5-1 and TRBJ1-1 gives the full variable domain: KAGVTQTPRYLIKTRGQQVTLSCSPISGHRSVSWYQQTPGQGLQFLFEYFSETQRNKGNFPGRFSGRQFSNSRSEMNVSTLELGDSALYLCASSLLDYTEAFFGQGTRLTVV.

This clone was counted between two and nine times. V usage is TRBV12-3 or TRBV12-4 and J usage is TRBJ2-7; the match to TRBD1 covers 9 bases. The CDR3 is made up of 12 amino acids. V was clipped by 8 bases and J by 7 bases; unmatched bases: 6. DNA for the CDR3: TGTGCCAGCTCGGGACAGGGAAATGAGCAGTACTTC. This sequence encodes CASSGQGNEQYF.

V usage is TRBV7-9 and J usage is TRBJ1-2; weak D call: TRBD1 (5 bases). Trimming cost V 5 bases and J 6 bases, with 16 bases left between them. This CDR3 spans 14 amino acids. The V gene's germline CDR1 is SEHNR and CDR2 FQNEAQ (reference sequence). CDR3 sequence (DNA): TGTGCCAGCAGCCCCTCAGGCGGGGACGATGGCTACACCTTC. This encodes CASSPSGGDDGYTF.

The chain recombines TRBV3-1 (or the pseudogene TRBV3-2) with TRBJ1-1; D ambiguous. Germline V CDR1 and CDR2: LGHDT, YNNKEL (reference sequence). The CDR3 totals 14 residues. The V end lost 5 bases, the J end lost 0 bases, and 10 bases lay between the germline ends. CDR3 in amino acids: CASSNWGVNTEAFF. The DNA for the CDR3 is TGTGCCAGCAGCAACTGGGGAGTGAACACTGAAGCTTTCTTT.

This sequence joins TRBV12-3 or TRBV12-4 and TRBJ2-3; D is ambiguous. V lost 6 bases to trimming and J lost 3 bases, with 7 bases between them. CDR3 length equals 12 residues. This CDR3 is CASRRRTDTQYF. CDR3 sequence (DNA): TGTGCCAGCAGGCGCCGTACAGATACGCAGTATTTT.

The chain joins TRBV5-6 to TRBJ2-2, with 7 bases identical to TRBD1. The CDR3 length is 15 residues. The germline gives CDR1 SGHDT, CDR2 YYEEEE. V dropped 4 bases and J dropped 2; count of bases not matched to a gene: 5. The DNA of the CDR3 is TGTGCCAGCAGCCAGACAGGGTACAACACCGGGGAGCTGTTTTTT. Translating it yields CASSQTGYNTGELFF.